One and the same sample provided the 14 T cell receptor beta chains below, sequenced in a study of blood T cells in healthy people across ages. Through a sample-barcoded 5' primer and a J-beta primer mix, a second PCR was run for 7 to 11 cycles. TCRdb processed the 5' RACE reads anew with MiXCR; each CDR3 protein has one entry. The table lists fewer than 900,000 distinct CDR3 sequences, 49% of them singletons. Material: blood. The receptor source for this set is a woman aged 55-69 years in good health.

V usage is TRBV27 and J usage is TRBJ2-3; TRBD2 aligns across 13 bases. Germline CDR1 is MNHEY and CDR2 is SMNVEV (reference sequence). J was trimmed by 6 bases and V by 3 bases; bases with no gene match: 6. This CDR3 comprises 16 residues. CDR3 residues: CASSFTSGRAGDTQYF. In nucleotides, the CDR3 is TGTGCCAGCAGTTTCACTAGCGGGAGGGCGGGGGATACGCAGTATTTT.

The chain combines TRBV29-1 with TRBJ2-1; maybe TRBD2 (6 bases). V was shortened by 7 bases and J by 8 bases, with 21 bases between the two germline ends. Germline CDR1 SQVTM, CDR2 ANQGSEA. This CDR3 is built from 14 residues. The CDR3 sequence: CSAEALASTDEQFF. The DNA of the CDR3 is TGCAGCGCCGAGGCGCTAGCGAGTACCGATGAGCAGTTCTTC.

V gene TRBV20-1 combines with J gene TRBJ1-1; D is unresolved. Germline V gene sequence: CDR1 DFQATT, CDR2 SNEGSKA (reference sequence). The CDR3 length is 12 residues. Trimming pared 8 bases from V and 1 base from J, leaving 11 bases between. CDR3 in DNA: TGCAGTACTAAGGCGGGGAACACTGAAGCTTTCTTT. The encoded protein is CSTKAGNTEAFF.

The chain combines TRBV7-2 with TRBJ2-3; no reliable D call. Per the germline V gene, CDR1 is SGHTA and CDR2 is FQGNSA. This CDR3 has 16 amino acids. The germline V and J ends were trimmed by 1 base and 4 bases, with 15 bases remaining between them. CDR3 amino acids: CASSLGRTTVPDTQYF. DNA of the CDR3: TGTGCCAGCAGCTTAGGTCGGACCACAGTCCCAGATACGCAGTATTTT.

This clonotype was recorded a few times. The CDR3 nucleotides read TGCGCCAGCAGCTCAGCGGCAGGGCAGGGTCGAAGTGGCTACACCTTC. Translating it yields CASSSAAGQGRSGYTF. This chain uses TRBV5-1 with TRBJ1-2, with a weak D call TRBD1 (5 bases). This CDR3 contains 16 residues. V shed 3 bases and J shed 7 bases, with 22 bases lying between them. In germline, CDR1 is SGHRS, CDR2 YFSETQ.

This clonotype turned up a few times. The chain is built from TRBV7-9 and TRBJ2-7; 7 bases map to TRBD2. The germline V gene encodes CDR1 SEHNR and CDR2 FQNEAQ (reference sequence). CDR3 size: 17 residues. Germline trimming cut 2 bases from V and 2 bases from J; bases unmatched to any gene: 12. CDR3 DNA sequence: TGTGCCAGCAGCTTAATGGAGCTAGCGGCCCTCACCTACGAGCAGTACTTC. It yields the protein CASSLMELAALTYEQYF. The full variable domain, its missing parts supplied by reference TRBV7-9 and TRBJ2-7, is DTGVSQNPRHKITKRGQNVTFRCDPISEHNRLYWYRQTLGQGPEFLTYFQNEAQLEKSRLLSDRFSAERPKGSFSTLEIQRTEQGDSAMYLCASSLMELAALTYEQYFGPGTRLTVT.

J is TRBJ2-1 and V is TRBV2, with D possibly being TRBD2 (5 bases). The CDR3 spans 14 residues. Germline V gene sequence: CDR1 SNHLY, CDR2 FYNNEI. Trimming took off 6 bases at V and 3 bases at J, with 12 bases between the two ends. This CDR3 reads CASRRAEVYNEQFF. DNA for the CDR3: TGTGCCAGCAGGCGAGCGGAAGTCTACAATGAGCAGTTCTTC. The variable domain in full, completed from reference TRBV2 and TRBJ2-1, reads EPEVTQTPSHQVTQMGQEVILRCVPISNHLYFYWYRQILGQKVEFLVSFYNNEISEKSEIFDDQFSVERPDGSNFTLKIRSTKLEDSAMYFCASRRAEVYNEQFFGPGTRLTVL.

The rearrangement links TRBV7-9 to TRBJ2-5, with D hard to call. With 2 bases removed from V and 2 bases from J, the gap between germline ends came to 9 bases. The CDR3 has 14 residues. The germline CDR1 and CDR2 sequences are SEHNR and FQNEAQ (reference sequence). The CDR3 DNA follows: TGTGCCAGCAGCTTAATTGGGCAACAAGAGACCCAGTACTTC. Residues: CASSLIGQQETQYF. Looking up the rest from reference TRBV7-9 and TRBJ2-5 gives the full variable domain: DTGVSQNPRHKITKRGQNVTFRCDPISEHNRLYWYRQTLGQGPEFLTYFQNEAQLEKSRLLSDRFSAERPKGSFSTLEIQRTEQGDSAMYLCASSLIGQQETQYFGPGTRLLVL.

The V gene is TRBV6-6, the J gene TRBJ2-2, with TRBD2 matching 9 bases. After removal of 6 bases from V and 7 bases from J, the junction contained 6 bases not matched to a gene. CDR3 length: 14 amino acids. Germline V gene sequence: CDR1 MNHNY, CDR2 SVGAGI (reference sequence). As DNA, the CDR3 is TGTGCCAGCAGGGCTAGCGGGAAGGTCGGGGAGCTGTTTTTT. This sequence encodes CASRASGKVGELFF.

This clonotype was seen a handful of times. The chain carries TRBV5-1 and TRBJ2-1; TRBD2 matches at 8 bases. Trimming cost V 5 bases and J 2 bases; bases outside gene matches: 3. From germline, CDR1 is SGHRS and CDR2 YFSETQ. This CDR3 has 14 amino acids. The CDR3 protein is CASSSGMAYNEQFF. CDR3 DNA sequence: TGCGCCAGCAGTAGCGGGATGGCCTACAATGAGCAGTTCTTC.

This clonotype has at least ten counts. The chain couples TRBV4-3 to TRBJ2-3, with D maybe TRBD1 (6 bases). Germline V gene data show CDR1 as LGHNA and CDR2 as YSLEER. The CDR3 length is 14 residues. Trimming stripped 2 bases from V and 4 bases from J, with 10 bases between. CDR3 sequence (DNA): TGCGCCAGCAGCCAACAACCAGGGGCAGATACGCAGTATTTT. As protein: CASSQQPGADTQYF.

The chain joins TRBV2 to TRBJ1-2; TRBD1 agrees at 9 bases. CDR3 length: 14 residues. V was clipped by 6 bases and J by 6 bases; unmatched bases: 8. From germline, CDR1 is SNHLY and CDR2 FYNNEI. In nucleotides, the CDR3 is TGTGCCAGCAGGGTAGGACAGGGGATTCATGGCTACACCTTC. Protein: CASRVGQGIHGYTF.

The table lists this clonotype with a few counts. The gene calls are TRBV5-1 and TRBJ2-3; D may be TRBD2 (5 bases). The CDR3 totals 16 residues. Germline lookup yields CDR1 SGHRS and CDR2 YFSETQ. V lost 3 bases and J lost 4, with 18 bases in between. CDR3 sequence: CASSSPLGELADTQYF. DNA for the CDR3: TGCGCCAGCAGCTCGCCGCTTGGGGAGCTGGCAGATACGCAGTATTTT.

J is TRBJ1-4 and V is TRBV7-2; tentative D call: TRBD1 (5 bases). The CDR3 runs 15 residues. Germline V CDR1 and CDR2: SGHTA, FQGNSA. V was cut by 5 bases and J by 8 bases, with 18 bases left in between. In DNA form, the CDR3 reads TGTGCCAGCAGCCCCCGCCCTGGGGGAGAGGAAAAACTGTTTTTT. Protein: CASSPRPGGEEKLFF.